The next 10 T cell receptor beta chains were all read from a single sample in a study of early T cells in non-severe SARS-CoV-2 infection (dated by TCRdb to 2020 to 2022). Libraries were constructed by 5' RACE. The sample was run on a NextSeq 500. TCRdb reanalyzed the raw reads on its own, using fastp at Q25 for trimming and MiXCR for clone calling, and kept in-frame beta chains. Rows matching on CDR3 protein sequence are summarized as one entry with the most common DNA and genes. Counted in this sample were about 49,000 distinct CDR3 sequences; around 4% of them appeared once. Together, the top ten hold 5% to 6.5% of the sample. The sequenced material came from whole blood. These TCRs come from an adult who was a healthcare worker with PCR-confirmed SARS-CoV-2 infection or an uninfected control (not recorded which).

In its sample, this clonotype was seen many times. The chain links TRBV5-5 to TRBJ1-5, with TRBD1 identical over 7 bases. This CDR3 spans 13 amino acids. V lost 4 bases to trimming and J lost 9 bases; unmatched junction nucleotides: 7. Germline loops: CDR1 SGHKS, CDR2 YYEKEE (reference sequence). The CDR3 nucleotides read TGTGCCAGCAGCCTAGGACAGGTTACGCCCCAGCATTTT. Its translation is CASSLGQVTPQHF.

This clonotype was seen at least ten times. The V gene is TRBV6-2 or TRBV6-3, the J gene TRBJ1-3; D is unclear. Per the germline V gene, CDR1 is MNHEY and CDR2 is SVGEGT. The CDR3 is 14 amino acids. V was clipped by 2 bases and J by 1 base, with 6 bases between them. The chain's CDR3 is CASSYGRSGNTIYF. The CDR3 DNA follows: TGTGCCAGCAGTTACGGCAGGTCTGGAAACACCATATATTTT.

The chain employs TRBV9 and TRBJ2-3; D call uncertain. The V gene lost 4 bases and the J gene lost 3 bases, with 6 bases spanning the gap. CDR1 is SGDLS, CDR2 YYNGEE, per germline. There are 12 residues in the CDR3. CDR3 residues: CASSPGTDTQYF. Written as DNA, the CDR3 is TGTGCCAGCAGCCCTGGGACAGATACGCAGTATTTT.

This clonotype was picked up many times. The gene calls are TRBV5-1 and TRBJ1-6, with D unclear. The germline V gene encodes CDR1 SGHRS and CDR2 YFSETQ. This CDR3 contains 15 residues. Trimming stripped 5 bases from V and 0 bases from J, with 9 bases between. CDR3 nucleotides: TGCGCCAGCAGTCCCAGATCCTCCTATAATTCACCCCTCCACTTT. Translation: CASSPRSSYNSPLHF. Variable domain in full (rest from reference TRBV5-1 and TRBJ1-6): KAGVTQTPRYLIKTRGQQVTLSCSPISGHRSVSWYQQTPGQGLQFLFEYFSETQRNKGNFPGRFSGRQFSNSRSEMNVSTLELGDSALYLCASSPRSSYNSPLHFGNGTRLTVT.

This clonotype was detected many times. This chain connects TRBV10-3 to TRBJ2-2, with D possibly being TRBD1 or TRBD2 (5 bases each). Trimming removed 2 bases at V and 3 bases at J, with 10 bases between. CDR1 is ENHRY, CDR2 SYGVKD, per germline. This CDR3 is built from 15 residues. Here the CDR3 DNA reads TGTGCCATCAGTGAGACCGGGGCCGACACCGGGGAGCTGTTTTTT. It is translated as CAISETGADTGELFF.

Ten or more counts support this clonotype. V is TRBV3-1 and J is TRBJ2-2; 8 bases agree with TRBD2. The V segment lost 0 bases and the J segment 3 bases; nucleotides outside the gene matches: 6. The CDR3 sequence is 17 residues long. Germline V gives CDR1 LGHDT, CDR2 YNNKEL (reference sequence). The DNA of the CDR3 is TGTGCCAGCAGCCAAGAGAGGACTAGCAGGGACACCGGGGAGCTGTTTTTT. This codes for CASSQERTSRDTGELFF.

This clonotype came up a few times. This chain links TRBV5-4 with TRBJ2-7; 9 nucleotides match TRBD1. CDR3 length: 14 residues. Germline CDR1 and CDR2: SGHNT and YYREEE (reference sequence). V was pared by 1 base and J by 5 bases, with 4 bases of the junction left unmatched. CDR3 sequence (DNA): TGTGCCAGCAGCTTGTGGGACAGGGTCCACGAGCAGTACTTC. Its translation: CASSLWDRVHEQYF.

This clonotype was observed at least ten times. This chain uses TRBV7-9 with TRBJ1-4; a possible D gene is TRBD1 (5 bases). Germline values: CDR1 SEHNR, CDR2 FQNEAQ (reference sequence). V lost 5 bases and J lost 3, with 19 bases in between. The CDR3 length is 17 residues. The CDR3 nucleotides are TGTGCCAGCAGCCCCCCTACGCAGGGTGCATCTAATGAAAAACTGTTTTTT. Translation: CASSPPTQGASNEKLFF. Looking up the rest from reference TRBV7-9 and TRBJ1-4 gives the full variable domain: DTGVSQNPRHKITKRGQNVTFRCDPISEHNRLYWYRQTLGQGPEFLTYFQNEAQLEKSRLLSDRFSAERPKGSFSTLEIQRTEQGDSAMYLCASSPPTQGASNEKLFFGSGTQLSVL.

This rearrangement joins TRBV4-1 to TRBJ1-1; D may be TRBD1 (6 bases). The CDR3 sequence is 15 residues long. Deletions cut 2 bases from V and 2 bases from J, with 12 bases between. The V gene's germline CDR1 is MGHRA and CDR2 YSYEKL. CDR3 region: CASSQYREVNTEAFF. The DNA of the CDR3 is TGCGCCAGCAGCCAATACAGGGAAGTAAACACTGAAGCTTTCTTT.

This clonotype came up many times. This chain uses TRBV12-3 or TRBV12-4 with TRBJ1-1; TRBD1 is a possible D gene (5 bases). V gave up 3 bases and J gave up 4 bases, with 9 bases separating them. This CDR3 comprises 13 residues. CDR3 bases: TGTGCCAGCAGTTTGCAGGGATCCACTGAAGCTTTCTTT. It encodes CASSLQGSTEAFF.